The entry below gives a single T cell receptor (beta chain) sequence along with its context. The antigen is not known. The data are from a study of T cell responses to AZD1222 COVID-19 vaccine. Study outcomes and limitations: Repertoires were sampled only after the peak T cell response.

Generated by immunoSEQ multiplex PCR, the TCRdb table keeps only in-frame clones and is missing some. The repertoire holds 90,000 to 120,000 clones, 70% to 90% seen once, with around 5% in the top ten. Trimming cost V 6 bases and J 4 bases; bases outside gene matches: 7. CDR1 and CDR2 (germline): MDHEN, SYDVKM. This CDR3 has 16 residues. V usage is TRBV28 and J usage is TRBJ2-7, with TRBD2 matching 15 bases. The origin of this receptor is an adult who received the AZD1222 COVID-19 vaccine. The sample here was peripheral blood, taken 28 days after the second AZD1222 dose. The DNA of the CDR3 is TGTGCCAGCAGGCCCACCGGACTAGCGGGGGGGTACGAGCAGTACTTC. This translates into CASRPTGLAGGYEQYF.